This T cell receptor beta chain came from a study of response to subunit inactivated influenza vaccine. This CDR3 region has 14 residues. V shed 0 bases and J shed 5 bases, with 11 bases lying between them. CDR1 SGHTA and CDR2 FQGNSA come from the germline V gene. In this sample, this clonotype turned up many times. Its antigen is undetermined. MiXCR, run by TCRdb on the RT-PCR reads, gives a single entry per CDR3 protein. The table records 710,000 or so distinct CDR3 sequences, approximately 14% of them present only once. Findings and limits, study-wide: Authors suggested that a seasonal influenza vaccination recruits few new T cells each time.

The sequencing here drew on PBMCs from blood, taken 11 to 12 days after vaccination. The chain uses TRBV7-2 and TRBJ2-7; possibly TRBD1 for D (6 bases). This TCR was recovered from a man in his fifties who received an inactivated influenza vaccine. The CDR3 DNA reads TGTGCCAGCAGCTTAGCTCCAGGGGCAAACGAGCAGTACTTC. Its translation: CASSLAPGANEQYF.